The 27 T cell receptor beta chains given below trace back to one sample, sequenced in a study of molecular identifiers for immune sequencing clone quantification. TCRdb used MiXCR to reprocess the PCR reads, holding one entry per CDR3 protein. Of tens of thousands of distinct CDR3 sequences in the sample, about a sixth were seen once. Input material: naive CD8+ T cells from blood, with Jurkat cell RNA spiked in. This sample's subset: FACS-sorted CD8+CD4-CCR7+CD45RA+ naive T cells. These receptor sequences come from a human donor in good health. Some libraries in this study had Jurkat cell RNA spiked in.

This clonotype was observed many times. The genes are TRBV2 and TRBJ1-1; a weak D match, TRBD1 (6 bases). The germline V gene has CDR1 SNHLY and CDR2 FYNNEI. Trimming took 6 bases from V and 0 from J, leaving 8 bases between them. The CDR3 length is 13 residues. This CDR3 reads CASRWTVNTEAFF. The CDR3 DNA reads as TGTGCCAGCAGATGGACAGTGAACACTGAAGCTTTCTTT.

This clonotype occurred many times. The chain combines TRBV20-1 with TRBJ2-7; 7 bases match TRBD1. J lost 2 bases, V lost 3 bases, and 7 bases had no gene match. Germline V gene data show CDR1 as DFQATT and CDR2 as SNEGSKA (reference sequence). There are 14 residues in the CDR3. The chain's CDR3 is CSARYLDRAYEQYF. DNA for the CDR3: TGCAGTGCTAGGTACCTTGACAGGGCCTACGAGCAGTACTTC.

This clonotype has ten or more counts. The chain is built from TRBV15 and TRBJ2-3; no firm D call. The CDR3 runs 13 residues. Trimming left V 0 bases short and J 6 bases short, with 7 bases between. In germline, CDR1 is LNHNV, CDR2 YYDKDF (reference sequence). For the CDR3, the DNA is TGTGCCACCAGCAGAGAAAGGAGTGATACGCAGTATTTT. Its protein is CATSRERSDTQYF.

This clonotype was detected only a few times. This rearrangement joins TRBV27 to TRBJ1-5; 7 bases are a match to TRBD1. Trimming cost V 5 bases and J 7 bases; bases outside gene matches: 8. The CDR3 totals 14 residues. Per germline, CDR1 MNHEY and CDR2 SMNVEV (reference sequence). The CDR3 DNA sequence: TGTGCCAGCAGTCTAGGGGGCGCGGGGCAGCCCCAGCATTTT. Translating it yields CASSLGGAGQPQHF.

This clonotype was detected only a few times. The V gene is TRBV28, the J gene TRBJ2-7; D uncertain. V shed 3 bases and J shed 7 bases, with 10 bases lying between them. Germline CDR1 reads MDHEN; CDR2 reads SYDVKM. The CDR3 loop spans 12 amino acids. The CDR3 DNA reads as TGTGCCAGCAGTTTTTCGTCTGGGGAGCAGTACTTC. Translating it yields CASSFSSGEQYF.

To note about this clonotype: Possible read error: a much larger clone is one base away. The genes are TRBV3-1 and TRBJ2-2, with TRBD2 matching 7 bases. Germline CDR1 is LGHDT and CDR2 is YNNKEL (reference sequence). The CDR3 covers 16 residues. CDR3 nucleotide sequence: TGTGCCAGCAGCCCCCTGGCGGGAGCGGTACCCGGGGAGCTGGTTTTT. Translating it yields CASSPLAGAVPGELVF.

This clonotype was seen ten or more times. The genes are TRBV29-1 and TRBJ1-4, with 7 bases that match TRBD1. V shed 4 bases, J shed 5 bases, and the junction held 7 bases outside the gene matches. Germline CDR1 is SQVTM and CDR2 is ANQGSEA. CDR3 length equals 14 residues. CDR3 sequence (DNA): TGCAGCGTTGTAAACAGGGGAACCAATGAAAAACTGTTTTTT. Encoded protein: CSVVNRGTNEKLFF.

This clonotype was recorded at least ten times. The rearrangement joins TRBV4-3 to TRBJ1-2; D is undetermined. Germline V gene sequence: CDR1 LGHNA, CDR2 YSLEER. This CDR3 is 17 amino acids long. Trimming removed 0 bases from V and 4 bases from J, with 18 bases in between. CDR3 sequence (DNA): TGCGCCAGCAGCCAAGATCTTGTGTGGCAGAACGCCTATGGCTACACCTTC. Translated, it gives CASSQDLVWQNAYGYTF.

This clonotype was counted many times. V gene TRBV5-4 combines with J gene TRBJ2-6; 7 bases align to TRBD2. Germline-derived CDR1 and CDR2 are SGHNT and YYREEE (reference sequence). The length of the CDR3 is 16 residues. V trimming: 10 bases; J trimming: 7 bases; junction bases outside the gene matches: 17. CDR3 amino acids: CAGGGREGKSANVLTF. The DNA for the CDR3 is TGTGCCGGGGGAGGCAGGGAGGGTAAGAGTGCCAACGTCCTGACTTTC. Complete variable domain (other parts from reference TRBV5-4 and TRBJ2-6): ETGVTQSPTHLIKTRGQQVTLRCSSQSGHNTVSWYQQALGQGPQFIFQYYREEENGRGNFPPRFSGLQFPNYSSELNVNALELDDSALYLCAGGGREGKSANVLTFGAGSRLTVL.

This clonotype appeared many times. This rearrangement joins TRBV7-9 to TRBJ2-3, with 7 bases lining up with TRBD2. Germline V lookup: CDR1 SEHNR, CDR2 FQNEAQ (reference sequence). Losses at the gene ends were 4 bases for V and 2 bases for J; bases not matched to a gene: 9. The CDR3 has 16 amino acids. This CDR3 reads CASSSNPAGVTDTQYF. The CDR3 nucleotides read TGTGCCAGCAGCTCAAACCCGGCGGGGGTCACAGATACGCAGTATTTT.

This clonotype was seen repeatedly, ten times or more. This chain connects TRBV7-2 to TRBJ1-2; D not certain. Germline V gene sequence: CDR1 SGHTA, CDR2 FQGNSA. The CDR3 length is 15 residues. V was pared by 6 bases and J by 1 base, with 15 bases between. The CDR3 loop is CASRPAPWGNYGYTF. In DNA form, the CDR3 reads TGTGCCAGCAGACCAGCCCCATGGGGTAACTATGGCTACACCTTC.

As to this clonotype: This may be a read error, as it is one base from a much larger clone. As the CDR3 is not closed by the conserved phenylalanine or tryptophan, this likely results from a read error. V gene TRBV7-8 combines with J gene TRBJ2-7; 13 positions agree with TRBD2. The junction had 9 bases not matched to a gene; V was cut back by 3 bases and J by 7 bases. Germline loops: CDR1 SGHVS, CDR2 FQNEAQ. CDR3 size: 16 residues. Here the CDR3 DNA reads TGTGCCAGCAGCTTCGGTACTAGCGGGAGGGGATCGGAGCAGTACCTC. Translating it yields CASSFGTSGRGSEQYL.

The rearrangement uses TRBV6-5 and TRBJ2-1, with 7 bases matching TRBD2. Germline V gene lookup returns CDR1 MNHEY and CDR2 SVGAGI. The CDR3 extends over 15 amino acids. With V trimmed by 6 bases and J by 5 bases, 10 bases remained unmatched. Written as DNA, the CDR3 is TGTGCCAGCAGGGGAACTAGCGAATCCAACAATGAGCAGTTCTTC. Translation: CASRGTSESNNEQFF.

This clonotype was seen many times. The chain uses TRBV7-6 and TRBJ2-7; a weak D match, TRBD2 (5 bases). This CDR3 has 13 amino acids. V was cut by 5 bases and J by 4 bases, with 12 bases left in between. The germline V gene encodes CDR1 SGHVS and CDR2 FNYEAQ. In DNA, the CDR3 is TGTGCCAGCAGCCTTAATAGCGCTTACGAGCAGTACTTC. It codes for CASSLNSAYEQYF. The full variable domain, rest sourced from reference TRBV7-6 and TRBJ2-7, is GAGVSQSPRYKVTKRGQDVALRCDPISGHVSLYWYRQALGQGPEFLTYFNYEAQQDKSGLPNDRFSAERPEGSISTLTIQRTEQRDSAMYRCASSLNSAYEQYFGPGTRLTVT.

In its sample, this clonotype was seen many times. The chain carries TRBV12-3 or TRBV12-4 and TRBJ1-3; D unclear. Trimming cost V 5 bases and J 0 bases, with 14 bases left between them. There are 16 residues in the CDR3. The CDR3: CASSDHPGSSGNTIYF. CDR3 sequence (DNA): TGTGCCAGCAGTGACCACCCGGGGTCCTCTGGAAACACCATATATTTT.

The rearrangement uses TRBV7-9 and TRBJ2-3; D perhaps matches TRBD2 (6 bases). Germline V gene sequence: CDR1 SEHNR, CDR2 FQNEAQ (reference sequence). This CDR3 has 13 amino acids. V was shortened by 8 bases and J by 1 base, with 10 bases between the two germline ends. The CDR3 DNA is TGTGCCAGCCGCTCGGGGGGCACAGATACGCAGTATTTT. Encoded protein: CASRSGGTDTQYF.

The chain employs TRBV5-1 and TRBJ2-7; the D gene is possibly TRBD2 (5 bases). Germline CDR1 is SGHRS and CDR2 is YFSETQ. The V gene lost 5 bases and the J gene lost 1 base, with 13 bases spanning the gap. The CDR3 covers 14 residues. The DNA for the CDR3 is TGCGCCAGCAGGATAGACGGAGGATCCTACGAGCAGTACTTC. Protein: CASRIDGGSYEQYF.

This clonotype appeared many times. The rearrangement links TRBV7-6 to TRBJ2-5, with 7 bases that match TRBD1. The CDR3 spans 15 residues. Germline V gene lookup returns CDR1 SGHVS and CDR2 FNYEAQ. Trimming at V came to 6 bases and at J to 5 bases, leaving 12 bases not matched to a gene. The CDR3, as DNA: TGTGCCAGCAGTCCAGACAGGGTCAGCCGGGAGACCCAGTACTTC. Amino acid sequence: CASSPDRVSRETQYF.

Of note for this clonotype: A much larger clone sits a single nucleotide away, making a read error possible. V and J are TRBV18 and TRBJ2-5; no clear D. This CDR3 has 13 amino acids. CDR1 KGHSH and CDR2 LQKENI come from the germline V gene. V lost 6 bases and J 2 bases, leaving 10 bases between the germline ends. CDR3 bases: TGTGCCAGCTCTTCCCAGGAACAAGAGACCCAGTACTTC. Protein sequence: CASSSQEQETQYF. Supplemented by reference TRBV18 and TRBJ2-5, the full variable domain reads NAGVMQNPRHLVRRRGQEARLRCSPMKGHSHVYWYRQLPEEGLKFMVYLQKENIIDESGMPKERFSAEFPKEGPSILRIQQVVRGDSAAYFCASSSQEQETQYFGPGTRLLVL.

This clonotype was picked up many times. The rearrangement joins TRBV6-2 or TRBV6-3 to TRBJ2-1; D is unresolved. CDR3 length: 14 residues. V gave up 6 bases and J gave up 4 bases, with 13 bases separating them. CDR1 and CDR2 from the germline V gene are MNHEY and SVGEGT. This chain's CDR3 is CASRTPEPYNEQFF. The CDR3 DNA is TGTGCCAGCAGAACGCCTGAACCTTACAATGAGCAGTTCTTC.

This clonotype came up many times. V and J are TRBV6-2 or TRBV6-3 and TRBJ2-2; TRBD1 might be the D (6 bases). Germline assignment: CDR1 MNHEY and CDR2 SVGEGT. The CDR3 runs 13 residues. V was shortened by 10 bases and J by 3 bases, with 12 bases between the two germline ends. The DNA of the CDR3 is TGTGCCACCTCAGGGGTCGACACCGGGGAGCTGTTTTTT. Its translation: CATSGVDTGELFF.

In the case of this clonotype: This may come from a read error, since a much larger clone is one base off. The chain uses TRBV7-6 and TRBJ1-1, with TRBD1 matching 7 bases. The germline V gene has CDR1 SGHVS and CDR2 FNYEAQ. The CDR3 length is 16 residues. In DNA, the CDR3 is TGTGTCAGCAGCACTGGGAGGGGGCGCATCAACACTGAAGCTTTCTTT. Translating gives CVSSTGRGRINTEAFF.

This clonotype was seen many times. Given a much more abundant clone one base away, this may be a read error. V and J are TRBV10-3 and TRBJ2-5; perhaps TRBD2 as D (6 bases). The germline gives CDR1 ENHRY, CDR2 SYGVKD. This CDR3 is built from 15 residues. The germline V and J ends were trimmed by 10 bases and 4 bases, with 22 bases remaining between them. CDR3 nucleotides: TGTGCCACCATGGAGGGCCTCAAGGTAGGAGAGACCCAGTACTTC. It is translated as CATMEGLKVGETQYF.

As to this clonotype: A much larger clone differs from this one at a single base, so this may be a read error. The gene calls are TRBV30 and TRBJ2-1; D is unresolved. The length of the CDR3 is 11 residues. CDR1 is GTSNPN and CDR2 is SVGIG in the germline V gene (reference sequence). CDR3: CAWSSYDEQLF. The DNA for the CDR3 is TGTGCCTGGAGTTCGTACGATGAGCAGCTCTTC.

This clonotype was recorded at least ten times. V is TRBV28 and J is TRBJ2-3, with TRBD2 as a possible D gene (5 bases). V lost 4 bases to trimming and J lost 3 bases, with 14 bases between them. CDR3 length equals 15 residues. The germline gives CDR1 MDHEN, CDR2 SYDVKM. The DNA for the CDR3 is TGTGCCAGCAGTTCCACCCTCCGAGGGACAGATACGCAGTATTTT. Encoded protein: CASSSTLRGTDTQYF.

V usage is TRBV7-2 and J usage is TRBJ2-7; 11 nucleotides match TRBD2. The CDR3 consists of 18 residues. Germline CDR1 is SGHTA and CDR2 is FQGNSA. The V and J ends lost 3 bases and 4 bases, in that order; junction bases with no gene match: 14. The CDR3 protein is CASSFEGGLAAFPYEQYF. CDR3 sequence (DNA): TGTGCCAGCAGCTTCGAGGGGGGACTAGCGGCTTTTCCGTACGAGCAGTACTTC.

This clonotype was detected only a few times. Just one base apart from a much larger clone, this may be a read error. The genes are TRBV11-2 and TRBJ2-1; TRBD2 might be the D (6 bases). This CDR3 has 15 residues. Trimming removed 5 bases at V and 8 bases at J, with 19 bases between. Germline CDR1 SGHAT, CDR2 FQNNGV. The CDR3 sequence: CASSGGTRGNYEQFF. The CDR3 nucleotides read TGTGCCAGCAGCGGAGGGACTCGCGGGAACTATGAGCAGTTCTTC.